A single sample is the source of the 24 T cell receptor beta chains below, sequenced in a study of T cell changes during pregnancy in multiple sclerosis. This table comes from immunoSEQ multiplex PCR, and its TCRdb copy is limited to in-frame clones, with some not included. The repertoire has over 50,000 clones, more than 85% of them found once; the top ten carry around 0.4%. Sequenced here: CD4+ T cells from peripheral blood mononuclear cells, sampled in the third trimester of pregnancy. These receptor sequences come from a female donor with multiple sclerosis, enrolled in a pregnancy study.

This sequence joins TRBV5-1 and TRBJ1-2, with TRBD1 matching over 9 bases. V lost 6 bases and J lost 2; bases outside the gene matches: 8. This CDR3 spans 15 amino acids. Germline V gene lookup returns CDR1 SGHRS and CDR2 YFSETQ. CDR3 sequence (DNA): TGCGCCAGCATGAGTACAGGGGGCGCAAACTATGGCTACACCTTC. Its protein product is CASMSTGGANYGYTF. The full variable domain, rest sourced from reference TRBV5-1 and TRBJ1-2, is KAGVTQTPRYLIKTRGQQVTLSCSPISGHRSVSWYQQTPGQGLQFLFEYFSETQRNKGNFPGRFSGRQFSNSRSEMNVSTLELGDSALYLCASMSTGGANYGYTFGSGTRLTVV.

As regards this clone: Other DNA sequences within the sample encode an identical CDR3. The chain employs TRBV7-9 and TRBJ2-1, with a weak D call TRBD2 (6 bases). Trimming took off 3 bases at V and 4 bases at J, with 7 bases between the two ends. Germline V lookup: CDR1 SEHNR, CDR2 FQNEAQ (reference sequence). The CDR3 totals 13 residues. The CDR3 region has the DNA TGTGCCAGCAGCTTTAGCGGTTACAATGAGCAGTTCTTC. Translation: CASSFSGYNEQFF.

This chain joins TRBV6-5 and TRBJ2-7; 7 bases line up with TRBD2. Trimming took 5 bases from V and 2 from J; bases not matched to a gene: 6. Germline CDR1 reads MNHEY; CDR2 reads SVGAGI. The CDR3 loop spans 14 amino acids. The CDR3 DNA reads TGTGCCAGCAGTACCGGACGGGAGGCCTACGAGCAGTACTTC. Its translation is CASSTGREAYEQYF.

The genes are TRBV7-7 and TRBJ2-1; the match to TRBD2 covers 7 bases. V shed 5 bases and J 9 bases; nucleotides not matched to a gene: 7. The germline gives CDR1 SSHAT, CDR2 FNYEAQ (reference sequence). The CDR3 consists of 13 residues. This CDR3 is CASSLGLEGEQFF. CDR3 nucleotides: TGTGCCAGCAGCCTCGGACTAGAGGGTGAGCAGTTCTTC.

The rearrangement uses TRBV6-4 and TRBJ2-3; D is uncertain. The length of the CDR3 is 14 residues. Trimming shortened V by 9 bases and J by 4 bases, and 17 bases separated the two germline ends. CDR1 is MRHNA, CDR2 SNTAGT, per germline. CDR3 protein: CARSPVRFADTQYF. CDR3 nucleotide sequence: TGTGCCAGAAGCCCGGTCCGTTTCGCAGATACGCAGTATTTT.

The rearrangement links TRBV7-9 to TRBJ1-1; D not certain. V gave up 3 bases and J gave up 0 bases, with 5 bases separating them. The CDR3 contains 13 residues. The V gene's germline CDR1 is SEHNR and CDR2 FQNEAQ (reference sequence). The CDR3 loop is CASSFFMNTEAFF. Written as DNA, the CDR3 is TGTGCCAGCAGCTTTTTCATGAACACTGAAGCTTTCTTT.

This sequence joins TRBV5-5 and TRBJ1-5, with D perhaps matching TRBD1 (6 bases). This CDR3 is 16 amino acids long. The germline V gene encodes CDR1 SGHKS and CDR2 YYEKEE (reference sequence). V was clipped by 4 bases and J by 6 bases, with 20 bases between them. As DNA, the CDR3 is TGTGCCAGCAGCCTACTAGGGGGAGCCGTGACTCAGCCCCAGCATTTT. Encoded protein: CASSLLGGAVTQPQHF.

In its sample, this clone was seen a few times. The chain employs TRBV5-1 and TRBJ2-7; no clear D gene. With 5 bases removed from V and 1 base from J, the gap between germline ends came to 13 bases. CDR1 SGHRS and CDR2 YFSETQ come from the germline V gene. CDR3 length: 14 amino acids. CDR3 bases: TGCGCCAGCAGGCAGACTGAGGTTTCCTACGAGCAGTACTTC. As protein: CASRQTEVSYEQYF.

Only a few counts were recorded for this clone. The chain joins TRBV27 to TRBJ1-6; D not certain. CDR3 length: 12 residues. Germline V gene data show CDR1 as MNHEY and CDR2 as SMNVEV (reference sequence). V gave up 10 bases and J gave up 13 bases, with 17 bases separating them. This chain's CDR3 is CATWAVEGPLHF. The CDR3 DNA reads as TGTGCCACATGGGCAGTCGAGGGTCCCCTCCACTTT.

The V gene is TRBV6-1, the J gene TRBJ2-7; D gene ambiguous. The germline V gene has CDR1 MNHNS and CDR2 SASEGT. The CDR3 is 12 amino acids. Trimming shortened V by 5 bases and J by 3 bases, and 8 bases separated the two germline ends. The CDR3 region is CASSRTGYEQYF. The CDR3 nucleotides read TGTGCCAGCAGTCGAACGGGCTACGAGCAGTACTTC.

This rearrangement joins TRBV9 to TRBJ2-1; 10 bases agree with TRBD2. The V segment lost 2 bases and the J segment 5 bases; nucleotides outside the gene matches: 7. Per the germline V gene, CDR1 is SGDLS and CDR2 is YYNGEE. This CDR3 is built from 16 residues. The CDR3 coding sequence is TGTGCCAGCAGCGTCGGTACAGCGGGAGGGAACAATGAGCAGTTCTTC. Residues: CASSVGTAGGNNEQFF.

The chain carries TRBV19 and TRBJ2-3, with D uncertain. The CDR3 is 13 amino acids. V lost 5 bases, J lost 5 bases, and 11 bases lay in between. In germline, CDR1 is LNHDA, CDR2 SQIVND (reference sequence). CDR3: CASSVLVQDTQYF. CDR3 bases: TGTGCCAGTAGTGTCCTAGTTCAAGATACGCAGTATTTT. Looking up the rest from reference TRBV19 and TRBJ2-3 gives the full variable domain: DGGITQSPKYLFRKEGQNVTLSCEQNLNHDAMYWYRQDPGQGLRLIYYSQIVNDFQKGDIAEGYSVSREKKESFPLTVTSAQKNPTAFYLCASSVLVQDTQYFGPGTRLTVL.

This sequence joins TRBV14 and TRBJ2-5; D is possibly TRBD1 (5 bases). The CDR3 sequence is 15 residues long. Germline lookup yields CDR1 SGHDN and CDR2 FVKESK. V was shortened by 3 bases and J by 4 bases, with 15 bases between the two germline ends. In nucleotides, the CDR3 is TGTGCCAGCAGCCACAGACAGCGAACTGGAGAGACCCAGTACTTC. Amino acid sequence: CASSHRQRTGETQYF.

This clone was recorded only once. This chain joins TRBV19 and TRBJ2-1; 11 bases agree with TRBD1. CDR1 is LNHDA and CDR2 is SQIVND in the germline V gene (reference sequence). V dropped 3 bases and J dropped 7; count of bases not matched to a gene: 5. The length of the CDR3 is 15 residues. The CDR3 region has the DNA TGTGCCAGTAGTATCTGGGGGGACAGGGGGAATGAGCAGTTCTTC. It is translated as CASSIWGDRGNEQFF.

This sequence joins TRBV6-1 and TRBJ2-3; D is unclear. Germline CDR1 reads MNHNS; CDR2 reads SASEGT. V was cut by 8 bases and J by 0 bases, with 9 bases left in between. This CDR3 has 13 amino acids. The CDR3 sequence: CASHLSSTDTQYF. CDR3 coding DNA: TGTGCCAGCCACTTATCGAGCACAGATACGCAGTATTTT.

This sequence joins TRBV7-3 and TRBJ2-3; 10 nucleotides agree with TRBD2. From germline, CDR1 is SGHTA and CDR2 FQGTGA. Unmatched junction bases numbered 3, after V lost 5 bases and J lost 1 base. The CDR3 loop spans 15 amino acids. The CDR3: CASSDTSGGTDTQYF. The CDR3 DNA reads TGTGCCAGCAGCGACACTAGCGGGGGCACAGATACGCAGTATTTT.

The sample holds one count of this clone. Because the CDR3's place on the DNA is in doubt, the DNA is left out and the CDR3 is given as listed by TCRdb. This chain's CDR3 is CASSTWAGGNTEAFF. The V gene is TRBV21-1, the J gene TRBJ1-1. TRBV21-1 is reported as a pseudogene. From its first to its last residue, the CDR3 has 15 amino acids.

This chain links TRBV18 with TRBJ1-1, with D possibly being TRBD1 (5 bases). V was clipped by 1 base and J by 4 bases, with 16 bases between them. The CDR3 is made up of 16 amino acids. Germline V gene lookup returns CDR1 KGHSH and CDR2 LQKENI. The CDR3 nucleotides read TGTGCCAGCTCACCACTAGATGGACACCTGGGCACTGAAGCTTTCTTT. It yields the protein CASSPLDGHLGTEAFF.

This clone is a singleton in its sample. This chain uses TRBV19 with TRBJ1-2; D gene uncertain. In germline, CDR1 is LNHDA, CDR2 SQIVND (reference sequence). V gave up 5 bases and J gave up 4 bases, with 14 bases separating them. There are 14 residues in the CDR3. For the CDR3, the DNA is TGTGCCAGTAGTCCAGGCACAGTTTTCTATGGCTACACCTTC. This gives the protein CASSPGTVFYGYTF.

This rearrangement joins TRBV2 to TRBJ1-5, with 8 bases that match TRBD1. The length of the CDR3 is 15 residues. Germline loops: CDR1 SNHLY, CDR2 FYNNEI. V gave up 6 bases and J gave up 4 bases; unmatched junction bases: 8. CDR3 residues: CASSAGTGGNQPQHF. Here the CDR3 DNA reads TGTGCCAGCAGCGCCGGGACAGGCGGAAATCAGCCCCAGCATTTT.

V is TRBV29-1 and J is TRBJ2-4; D possibly corresponds to TRBD1 (6 bases). Per the germline V gene, CDR1 is SQVTM and CDR2 is ANQGSEA. The ends were cut back, 0 bases at V and 0 bases at J, with 12 bases in the middle. The CDR3 is 16 amino acids. CDR3 sequence (DNA): TGCAGCGTTGAAGAACCCCAGGGGCAAGCCAAAAACATTCAGTACTTC. Protein: CSVEEPQGQAKNIQYF.

The V gene is TRBV7-9, the J gene TRBJ1-3, with 9 nucleotides matching TRBD1. Germline V gene sequence: CDR1 SEHNR, CDR2 FQNEAQ (reference sequence). The J segment lost 0 bases and the V segment lost 5 bases, leaving 11 bases of the junction unmatched. The CDR3 spans 18 residues. Written as DNA, the CDR3 is TGTGCCAGCAGCGACCGGACAGGGGCGCTAGGCTCTGGAAACACCATATATTTT. Protein product: CASSDRTGALGSGNTIYF.

J is TRBJ1-2 and V is TRBV6-4, with 11 bases aligning to TRBD1. V shed 3 bases and J 7 bases; nucleotides not matched to a gene: 4. CDR1 and CDR2 (germline): MRHNA, SNTAGT. This CDR3 region has 14 residues. The CDR3 loop reads CASSEEGQGVGYTF. The CDR3 bases are TGTGCCAGCAGTGAAGAGGGACAGGGGGTTGGCTACACCTTC.

The chain recombines TRBV18 with TRBJ2-3; the match to TRBD2 covers 14 bases. The germline gives CDR1 KGHSH, CDR2 LQKENI. With V trimmed by 0 bases and J by 1 base, 3 bases remained unmatched. The CDR3 totals 18 residues. CDR3 in amino acids: CASSPPGLAGGRTDTQYF. In nucleotides, the CDR3 is TGTGCCAGCTCACCACCTGGACTAGCGGGGGGCCGCACAGATACGCAGTATTTT.